The 32 T cell receptor beta chains given below trace back to one sample, sequenced in a study of OX40 agonist ivuxolimab in advanced cancers. The data were produced by immunoSEQ multiplex PCR, yet TCRdb's version contains in-frame clones alone and is incomplete. This table has about 50,000 clones, about 89% appearing once. The starting material was CD4+ or CD8+ T cells sorted from blood, obtained in a trial of the OX40 agonist ivuxolimab. Receptors originate from an adult with an advanced solid tumor such as melanoma, head and neck, liver or kidney cancer.

V gene TRBV18 combines with J gene TRBJ2-6; TRBD1 matches 8 bases. Germline V gives CDR1 KGHSH, CDR2 LQKENI. This CDR3 spans 18 amino acids. Trimming cost V 6 bases and J 4 bases; bases outside gene matches: 14. The CDR3 bases are TGTGCCAGCTCTCGACAGGGGAACTTAGGAACGGGGGCCAACGTCCTGACTTTC. It yields the protein CASSRQGNLGTGANVLTF. Full variable domain (outside the CDR3, taken from reference TRBV18 and TRBJ2-6): NAGVMQNPRHLVRRRGQEARLRCSPMKGHSHVYWYRQLPEEGLKFMVYLQKENIIDESGMPKERFSAEFPKEGPSILRIQQVVRGDSAAYFCASSRQGNLGTGANVLTFGAGSRLTVL.

This chain links TRBV5-1 with TRBJ1-3, with 10 positions matching TRBD1. Germline lookup yields CDR1 SGHRS and CDR2 YFSETQ. The J segment lost 0 bases and the V segment lost 0 bases, leaving 9 bases of the junction unmatched. This CDR3 comprises 19 residues. The DNA of the CDR3 is TGCGCCAGCAGCTTGGGACAGGGGGCCGGATTCAGCTCTGGAAACACCATATATTTT. Protein product: CASSLGQGAGFSSGNTIYF.

Turning to this clone: A read error may produce the germline difference seen at one junction end. The chain recombines TRBV5-1 with TRBJ1-5; 7 bases agree with TRBD1. CDR1 and CDR2 from the germline V gene are SGHRS and YFSETQ. This CDR3 is built from 17 residues. CDR3 protein: CASNLGEGTALNQPQHF. The CDR3 coding sequence is TGCGCCAGCAACTTGGGAGAGGGGACAGCTCTCAATCAGCCCCAGCATTTT.

The J gene is TRBJ1-5, the V gene TRBV2; D gene unclear. The CDR3 spans 14 residues. With 5 bases removed from V and 0 bases from J, the gap between germline ends came to 8 bases. Germline V gives CDR1 SNHLY, CDR2 FYNNEI. The CDR3 DNA reads TGTGCCAGCAGTTATAGTAATAGCAATCAGCCCCAGCATTTT. This codes for CASSYSNSNQPQHF.

This clone was seen just once. The chain links TRBV5-1 to TRBJ2-7; a possible D gene is TRBD1 (7 bases). This CDR3 is built from 14 residues. V lost 4 bases and J lost 3, with 14 bases in between. Germline CDR1 reads SGHRS; CDR2 reads YFSETQ. In DNA, the CDR3 is TGCGCCAGCAGCGGCGGGACAGAGCTCTACGAGCAGTACTTC. Translated: CASSGGTELYEQYF.

As to this clone: Without the conserved terminal phenylalanine or tryptophan, this CDR3 likely stems from a read error. The J gene is TRBJ2-7, the V gene TRBV7-8; 12 bases are shared with TRBD2. The length of the CDR3 is 17 residues. Per germline, CDR1 SGHVS and CDR2 FQNEAQ. J lost 3 bases, V lost 4 bases, and 10 bases had no gene match. The DNA for the CDR3 is TGTGCCAGCAGCTCTACTCCACTAGCGGGGGGCCTCTACGAGCAGTACCTC. It specifies CASSSTPLAGGLYEQYL.

V and J are TRBV9 and TRBJ2-3, with TRBD1 matching 8 bases. The germline CDR1 and CDR2 sequences are SGDLS and YYNGEE. V lost 4 bases, J lost 3 bases, and 4 bases stayed unmatched. There are 14 residues in the CDR3. CDR3 nucleotides: TGTGCCAGCAGCACGGGACAGGCTACAGATACGCAGTATTTT. Its protein product is CASSTGQATDTQYF. Looking up the rest from reference TRBV9 and TRBJ2-3 gives the full variable domain: DSGVTQTPKHLITATGQRVTLRCSPRSGDLSVYWYQQSLDQGLQFLIQYYNGEERAKGNILERFSAQQFPDLHSELNLSSLELGDSALYFCASSTGQATDTQYFGPGTRLTVL.

Remarks on this clone: Mismatch with germline at one junction end may stem from a read error. This chain connects TRBV5-4 to TRBJ2-7; no definite D call. This CDR3 is 12 amino acids long. Germline V gene data show CDR1 as SGHNT and CDR2 as YYREEE (reference sequence). CDR3 DNA sequence: TGTGCCAGCAGTTTGGACGGCGGCGAGCAGTACTTC. This sequence encodes CASSLDGGEQYF.

This rearrangement joins TRBV19 to TRBJ2-2, with 10 nucleotides matching TRBD1. The CDR3 sequence is 13 residues long. The junction had 3 bases not matched to a gene; V was cut back by 10 bases and J by 4 bases. Germline V gene data show CDR1 as LNHDA and CDR2 as SQIVND (reference sequence). The CDR3 nucleotides read TGTGCCACCGGGGACAGGGGCACCGGGGAGCTGTTTTTT. Translated: CATGDRGTGELFF.

V and J are TRBV5-1 and TRBJ2-5, with TRBD1 as a possible D gene (6 bases). V lost 0 bases to trimming and J lost 0 bases, with 15 bases between them. From germline, CDR1 is SGHRS and CDR2 YFSETQ. The CDR3 sequence is 17 residues long. The CDR3 region is CASSLVARQGHQETQYF. The CDR3 DNA reads TGCGCCAGCAGCTTGGTTGCGAGGCAGGGGCACCAAGAGACCCAGTACTTC. Using reference TRBV5-1 and TRBJ2-5 for the parts outside the CDR3, the full variable domain is KAGVTQTPRYLIKTRGQQVTLSCSPISGHRSVSWYQQTPGQGLQFLFEYFSETQRNKGNFPGRFSGRQFSNSRSEMNVSTLELGDSALYLCASSLVARQGHQETQYFGPGTRLLVL.

The rearrangement links TRBV6-5 to TRBJ2-1, with 11 nucleotides matching TRBD1. Trimming at V came to 6 bases and at J to 3 bases, leaving 4 bases not matched to a gene. The CDR3 loop spans 15 amino acids. Germline loops: CDR1 MNHEY, CDR2 SVGAGI. The CDR3 DNA reads as TGTGCCAGCAGCATGGGACAGGGGGGCTACAATGAGCAGTTCTTC. Its translation is CASSMGQGGYNEQFF.

This sequence joins TRBV11-2 and TRBJ2-3; 11 bases align to TRBD2. The V and J ends lost 3 bases and 3 bases, in that order; junction bases with no gene match: 2. Germline V gives CDR1 SGHAT, CDR2 FQNNGV. This CDR3 region has 15 residues. The CDR3 DNA is TGTGCCAGCAGCTTCACTAGCGGGAGAACAGATACGCAGTATTTT. As protein: CASSFTSGRTDTQYF.

The chain carries TRBV5-1 and TRBJ1-1, with D unresolved. This CDR3 comprises 14 residues. V lost 4 bases and J lost 0, with 10 bases in between. The germline V gene encodes CDR1 SGHRS and CDR2 YFSETQ. The CDR3 DNA is TGCGCCAGCAGCGAACAACAGCTGAACACTGAAGCTTTCTTT. As protein: CASSEQQLNTEAFF.

The V call is TRBV4-3, the J call TRBJ2-1; TRBD2 might be the D (5 bases). The V gene lost 4 bases and the J gene lost 1 base, with 8 bases spanning the gap. CDR1 and CDR2 from the germline V gene are LGHNA and YSLEER. The CDR3 totals 14 residues. In DNA, the CDR3 is TGCGCCAGCAGCCTCGGGATTTCCTACAATGAGCAGTTCTTC. Encoded protein: CASSLGISYNEQFF.

This chain uses TRBV29-1 with TRBJ2-5; D may be TRBD1 (5 bases). In germline, CDR1 is SQVTM, CDR2 ANQGSEA. The CDR3 spans 12 residues. Trimming cost V 6 bases and J 5 bases, with 13 bases left between them. CDR3 DNA sequence: TGCAGCGTGGTGGGGCTGAAGGAGACCCAGTACTTC. Encoded protein: CSVVGLKETQYF.

The V gene is TRBV19, the J gene TRBJ2-3; a possible D gene is TRBD1 (5 bases). CDR3 length equals 13 residues. Germline CDR1 LNHDA, CDR2 SQIVND (reference sequence). The germline V and J ends were trimmed by 7 bases and 6 bases, with 14 bases remaining between them. CDR3 nucleotide sequence: TGTGCCAGTAAAGGCAGGGCCGAGGATACGCAGTATTTT. Protein sequence: CASKGRAEDTQYF.

This clone was seen a single time. V gene TRBV5-6 combines with J gene TRBJ2-7; maybe TRBD2 (6 bases). This CDR3 is built from 12 residues. The ends were cut back, 4 bases at V and 3 bases at J, with 8 bases in the middle. Per the germline V gene, CDR1 is SGHDT and CDR2 is YYEEEE. The CDR3 loop reads CASSRESYEQYF. CDR3 coding DNA: TGTGCCAGCAGCCGGGAGAGCTACGAGCAGTACTTC.

CDR3 DNA sequence: TGCGCCAGCAGCGCCGGACAGGACGAAAAACTGTTTTTT. Its protein is CASSAGQDEKLFF. The chain couples TRBV5-1 to TRBJ1-4; 7 nucleotides agree with TRBD1. Germline CDR1 reads SGHRS; CDR2 reads YFSETQ. The V and J ends lost 4 bases and 8 bases, in that order; junction bases with no gene match: 5. CDR3 length: 13 residues. The variable domain in full, completed from reference TRBV5-1 and TRBJ1-4, reads KAGVTQTPRYLIKTRGQQVTLSCSPISGHRSVSWYQQTPGQGLQFLFEYFSETQRNKGNFPGRFSGRQFSNSRSEMNVSTLELGDSALYLCASSAGQDEKLFFGSGTQLSVL.

This rearrangement joins TRBV4-1 to TRBJ1-1, with 7 bases lining up with TRBD1. The CDR3 extends over 13 amino acids. After removal of 3 bases from V and 11 bases from J, the junction contained 9 bases not matched to a gene. CDR1 MGHRA and CDR2 YSYEKL come from the germline V gene. This chain's CDR3 is CASSQGDSLRAFF. CDR3 in DNA: TGCGCCAGCAGCCAGGGGGACAGCCTGAGGGCTTTCTTT.

This chain joins TRBV21-1 and TRBJ1-5. TRBV21-1 represents a pseudogene. The CDR3 sequence is 16 residues long. DNA for the CDR3: TGTGCCAGCAGCAAATTTGGGTTGGTATGCAATCAGCCCCAGCATTTT. It yields the protein CASSKFGLVCNQPQHF.

J is TRBJ2-1 and V is TRBV5-1, with D uncertain. V lost 0 bases and J 7 bases, leaving 8 bases between the germline ends. There are 13 residues in the CDR3. Germline V gene data show CDR1 as SGHRS and CDR2 as YFSETQ. CDR3 in amino acids: CASSLGYRNEQFF. CDR3 DNA sequence: TGCGCCAGCAGCTTGGGGTACAGAAATGAGCAGTTCTTC. Looking up the rest from reference TRBV5-1 and TRBJ2-1 gives the full variable domain: KAGVTQTPRYLIKTRGQQVTLSCSPISGHRSVSWYQQTPGQGLQFLFEYFSETQRNKGNFPGRFSGRQFSNSRSEMNVSTLELGDSALYLCASSLGYRNEQFFGPGTRLTVL.

The chain joins TRBV7-8 to TRBJ1-2; TRBD1 matches at 8 bases. The germline CDR1 and CDR2 sequences are SGHVS and FQNEAQ. The CDR3 sequence is 15 residues long. The junction had 4 bases not matched to a gene; V was cut back by 0 bases and J by 4 bases. CDR3 residues: CASSLAGQGAYGYTF. The CDR3 DNA sequence: TGTGCCAGCAGCTTAGCTGGCCAGGGGGCCTATGGCTACACCTTC.

This clone appeared a few times. CDR3 coding DNA: TGCAGCGTCCAGATGAGCACAGATACGCAGTATTTT. It yields the protein CSVQMSTDTQYF. The gene calls are TRBV29-1 and TRBJ2-3, with no clear D. V shed 6 bases and J shed 0 bases, with 7 bases lying between them. Germline lookup yields CDR1 SQVTM and CDR2 ANQGSEA. The CDR3 has 12 amino acids.

This clone was detected once. The chain carries TRBV6-6 and TRBJ1-4; the D gene is possibly TRBD1 (5 bases). From germline, CDR1 is MNHNY and CDR2 SVGAGI (reference sequence). The CDR3 has 14 residues. V lost 2 bases and J lost 7, with 11 bases in between. CDR3: CASSYSQGGEKLFF. The CDR3, as DNA: TGTGCCAGCAGTTACAGCCAGGGTGGTGAAAAACTGTTTTTT.

This clone was seen a single time. V gene TRBV11-2 combines with J gene TRBJ2-7, with 10 bases fitting TRBD1. Looked up from germline, CDR1 is SGHAT and CDR2 is FQNNGV. V lost 4 bases and J lost 6; bases outside the gene matches: 9. CDR3 length: 15 residues. This CDR3 reads CASSSTGTGVGEQYF. In DNA, the CDR3 is TGTGCCAGCAGCTCCACCGGGACAGGGGTCGGCGAGCAGTACTTC. Variable domain in full (rest from reference TRBV11-2 and TRBJ2-7): EAGVAQSPRYKIIEKRQSVAFWCNPISGHATLYWYQQILGQGPKLLIQFQNNGVVDDSQLPKDRFSAERLKGVDSTLKIQPAKLEDSAVYLCASSSTGTGVGEQYFGPGTRLTVT.

The rearrangement links TRBV10-3 to TRBJ1-6; TRBD1 agrees at 9 bases. The CDR3 contains 16 residues. The germline CDR1 and CDR2 sequences are ENHRY and SYGVKD. V lost 6 bases, J lost 9 bases, and 12 bases stayed unmatched. The chain's CDR3 is CAISPGTGLVGSPLHF. CDR3 in DNA: TGTGCCATCAGCCCCGGGACAGGGCTGGTGGGTTCACCCCTCCACTTT.

This chain links TRBV19 with TRBJ1-2, with 7 bases aligning to TRBD1. CDR3 length equals 13 residues. Unmatched junction bases numbered 4, after V lost 3 bases and J lost 6 bases. Germline assignment: CDR1 LNHDA and CDR2 SQIVND (reference sequence). DNA of the CDR3: TGTGCCAGTAGTATTACGGGACAGCATGGCTACACCTTC. This gives the protein CASSITGQHGYTF.

V gene TRBV10-2 combines with J gene TRBJ1-2, with 7 nucleotides matching TRBD1. After removal of 4 bases from V and 8 bases from J, the junction contained 1 base not matched to a gene. The germline V gene encodes CDR1 WSHSY and CDR2 SAAADI. This CDR3 spans 11 amino acids. The CDR3 nucleotides read TGCGCCAGCAGTGGACAGGGCGGCTACACCTTC. Its protein product is CASSGQGGYTF.

The chain carries TRBV18 and TRBJ2-1; no reliable D call. The CDR3 consists of 16 residues. Trimming removed 6 bases from V and 2 bases from J, with 17 bases in between. Germline V gives CDR1 KGHSH, CDR2 LQKENI. The CDR3 spells CASSPLETFPYNEQFF. CDR3 coding DNA: TGTGCCAGCTCCCCGCTGGAGACTTTCCCCTACAATGAGCAGTTCTTC.

The gene calls are TRBV6-6 and TRBJ2-5; D unclear. Germline V gives CDR1 MNHNY, CDR2 SVGAGI (reference sequence). CDR3 length: 12 amino acids. V was cut by 8 bases and J by 1 base, with 8 bases left in between. CDR3 in DNA: TGTGCCAGCCGAAGGGCCCAAGAGACCCAGTACTTC. As protein: CASRRAQETQYF.

In its sample, this clone was seen a few times. The V call is TRBV5-1, the J call TRBJ2-5, with 7 bases lining up with TRBD2. Losses at the gene ends were 3 bases for V and 4 bases for J; bases not matched to a gene: 6. The CDR3 is made up of 14 amino acids. Germline loops: CDR1 SGHRS, CDR2 YFSETQ. This CDR3 is CASSSASGSETQYF. Here the CDR3 DNA reads TGCGCCAGCAGCTCCGCTAGCGGATCAGAGACCCAGTACTTC.

The count of this clone is one. The gene calls are TRBV30 and TRBJ1-2; 7 nucleotides align to TRBD1. The V and J ends lost 1 base and 5 bases, in that order; junction bases with no gene match: 7. This CDR3 contains 14 residues. Germline V CDR1 and CDR2: GTSNPN, SVGIG (reference sequence). CDR3: CAWSEAGGWYGYTF. The CDR3 DNA reads as TGTGCCTGGAGTGAGGCAGGGGGATGGTATGGCTACACCTTC. Full variable domain (missing parts from reference TRBV30 and TRBJ1-2): SQTIHQWPATLVQPVGSPLSLECTVEGTSNPNLYWYRQAAGRGLQLLFYSVGIGQISSEVPQNLSASRPQDRQFILSSKKLLLSDSGFYLCAWSEAGGWYGYTFGSGTRLTVV.